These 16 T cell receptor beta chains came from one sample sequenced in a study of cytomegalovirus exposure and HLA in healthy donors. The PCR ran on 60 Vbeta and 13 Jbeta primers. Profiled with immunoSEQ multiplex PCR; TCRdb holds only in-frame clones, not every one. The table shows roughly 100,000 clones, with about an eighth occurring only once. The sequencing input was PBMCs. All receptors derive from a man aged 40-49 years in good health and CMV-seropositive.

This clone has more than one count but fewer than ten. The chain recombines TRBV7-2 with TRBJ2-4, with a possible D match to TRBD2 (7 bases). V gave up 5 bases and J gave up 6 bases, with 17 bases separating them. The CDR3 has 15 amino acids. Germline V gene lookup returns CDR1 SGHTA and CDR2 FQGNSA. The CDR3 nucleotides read TGTGCCAGCAGCCCTAGAGGGGGGGCGGGAAACATTCAGTACTTC. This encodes CASSPRGGAGNIQYF.

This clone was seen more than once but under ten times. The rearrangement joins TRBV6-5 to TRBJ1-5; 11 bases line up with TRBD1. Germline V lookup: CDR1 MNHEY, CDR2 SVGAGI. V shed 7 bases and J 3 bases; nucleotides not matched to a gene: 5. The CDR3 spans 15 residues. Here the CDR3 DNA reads TGTGCCAGCAAAGGGACAGGGGGAATCAATCAGCCCCAGCATTTT. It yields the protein CASKGTGGINQPQHF.

As DNA, the CDR3 is TGTGCCAGCAGTTACTCGATGGCAGATACTAACTATGGCTACACCTTC. This translates into CASSYSMADTNYGYTF. V is TRBV6-5 and J is TRBJ1-2, with D hard to call. Germline lookup yields CDR1 MNHEY and CDR2 SVGAGI. The CDR3 is made up of 16 amino acids. The V end was cut by 0 bases, the J end by 0 bases, with 11 bases between.

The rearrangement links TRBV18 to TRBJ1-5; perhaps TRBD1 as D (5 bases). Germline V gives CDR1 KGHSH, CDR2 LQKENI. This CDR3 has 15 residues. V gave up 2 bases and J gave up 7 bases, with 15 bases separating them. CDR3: CASSPGQGAGQPQHF. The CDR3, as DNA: TGTGCCAGCTCACCAGGGCAGGGCGCCGGGCAGCCCCAGCATTTT.

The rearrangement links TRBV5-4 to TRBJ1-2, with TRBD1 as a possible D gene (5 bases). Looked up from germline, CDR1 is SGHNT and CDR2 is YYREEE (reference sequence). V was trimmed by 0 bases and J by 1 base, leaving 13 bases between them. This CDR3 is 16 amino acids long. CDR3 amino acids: CASSLVGGRGNYGYTF. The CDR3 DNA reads TGTGCCAGCAGCTTGGTGGGGGGACGAGGTAACTATGGCTACACCTTC.

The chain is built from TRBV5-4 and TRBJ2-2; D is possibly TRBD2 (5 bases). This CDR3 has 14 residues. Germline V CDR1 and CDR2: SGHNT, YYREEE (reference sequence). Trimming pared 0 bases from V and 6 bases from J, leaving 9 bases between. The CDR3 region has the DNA TGTGCCAGCAGCTTGGGTACTAGGGCCGGGGAGCTGTTTTTT. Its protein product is CASSLGTRAGELFF.

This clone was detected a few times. The CDR3 here is CASSRQASYEQYF. The CDR3 DNA reads as TGTGCCAGTAGTAGACAGGCTTCCTACGAGCAGTACTTC. This chain uses TRBV19 with TRBJ2-7; D is possibly TRBD1 (6 bases). V lost 4 bases and J lost 1, with 8 bases in between. The CDR3 is 13 residues long. The germline V gene encodes CDR1 LNHDA and CDR2 SQIVND (reference sequence).

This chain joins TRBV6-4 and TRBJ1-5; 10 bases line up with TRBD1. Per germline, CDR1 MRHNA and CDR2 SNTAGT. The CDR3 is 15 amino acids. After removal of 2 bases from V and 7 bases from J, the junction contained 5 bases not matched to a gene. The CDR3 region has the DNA TGTGCCAGCAGTGACAGGGGACAGGGGCAACAGCCCCAGCATTTT. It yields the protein CASSDRGQGQQPQHF.

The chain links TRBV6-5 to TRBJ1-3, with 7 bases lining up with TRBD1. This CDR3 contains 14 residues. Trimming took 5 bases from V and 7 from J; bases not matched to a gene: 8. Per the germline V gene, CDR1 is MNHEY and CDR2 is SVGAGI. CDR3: CASSTDRRGNTIYF. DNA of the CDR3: TGTGCCAGCAGTACGGACAGGAGAGGGAACACCATATATTTT.

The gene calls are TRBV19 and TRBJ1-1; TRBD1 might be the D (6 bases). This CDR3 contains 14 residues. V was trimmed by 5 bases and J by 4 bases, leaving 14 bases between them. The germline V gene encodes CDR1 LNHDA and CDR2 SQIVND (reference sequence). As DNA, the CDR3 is TGTGCCAGTAGTTACAGGGCGTCGTTCACTGAAGCTTTCTTT. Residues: CASSYRASFTEAFF.

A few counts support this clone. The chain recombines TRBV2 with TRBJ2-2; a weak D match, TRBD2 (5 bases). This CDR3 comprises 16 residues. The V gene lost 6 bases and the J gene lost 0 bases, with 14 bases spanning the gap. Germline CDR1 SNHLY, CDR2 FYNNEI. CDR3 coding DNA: TGTGCCAGCAGCCGAATCGGGAACACGAACACCGGGGAGCTGTTTTTT. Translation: CASSRIGNTNTGELFF.

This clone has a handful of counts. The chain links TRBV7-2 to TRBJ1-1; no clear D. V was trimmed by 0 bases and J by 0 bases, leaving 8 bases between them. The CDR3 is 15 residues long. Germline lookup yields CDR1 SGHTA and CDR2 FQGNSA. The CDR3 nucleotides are TGTGCCAGCAGCTTAGCTCATCTATTGAACACTGAAGCTTTCTTT. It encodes CASSLAHLLNTEAFF.

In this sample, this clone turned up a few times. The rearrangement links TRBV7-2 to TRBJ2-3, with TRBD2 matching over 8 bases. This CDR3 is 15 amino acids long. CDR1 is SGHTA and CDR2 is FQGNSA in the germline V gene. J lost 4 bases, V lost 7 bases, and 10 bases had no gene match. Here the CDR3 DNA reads TGTGCCAGCACCCCACTTGGACTAGCTTCAGATACGCAGTATTTT. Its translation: CASTPLGLASDTQYF.

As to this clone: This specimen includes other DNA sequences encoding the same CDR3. CDR3 sequence reads: CASRTSGIPHEQYF. The CDR3 DNA reads TGTGCCAGTAGGACTAGCGGGATCCCTCACGAGCAGTACTTC. This chain uses TRBV27 with TRBJ2-7; 12 bases map to TRBD2. This CDR3 region has 14 residues. CDR1 and CDR2 from the germline V gene are MNHEY and SMNVEV (reference sequence). Unmatched junction bases numbered 8, after V lost 9 bases and J lost 5 bases.

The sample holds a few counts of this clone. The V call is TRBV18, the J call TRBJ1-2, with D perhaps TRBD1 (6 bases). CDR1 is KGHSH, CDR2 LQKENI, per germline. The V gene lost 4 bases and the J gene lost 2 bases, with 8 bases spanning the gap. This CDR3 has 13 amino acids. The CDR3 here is CASSLDRNYGYTF. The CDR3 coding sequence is TGTGCCAGCTCACTCGACAGGAACTATGGCTACACCTTC.

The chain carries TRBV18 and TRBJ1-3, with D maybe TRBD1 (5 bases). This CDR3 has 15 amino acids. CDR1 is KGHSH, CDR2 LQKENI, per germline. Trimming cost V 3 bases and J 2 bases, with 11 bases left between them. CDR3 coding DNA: TGTGCCAGCTCACCCGCAGGGTATGCTGGAAACACCATATATTTT. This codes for CASSPAGYAGNTIYF. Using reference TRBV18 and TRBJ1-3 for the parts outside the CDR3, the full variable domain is NAGVMQNPRHLVRRRGQEARLRCSPMKGHSHVYWYRQLPEEGLKFMVYLQKENIIDESGMPKERFSAEFPKEGPSILRIQQVVRGDSAAYFCASSPAGYAGNTIYFGEGSWLTVV.